These 17 T cell receptor beta chains were sequenced from one sample in a study of human T cells and chemical hapten exposure. TCRdb processed the RACE reads anew with MiXCR; each CDR3 protein has one entry. The profile shows about 340,000 distinct CDR3 sequences, under 8% of them singletons. Regarding time point: patch test 1, 2 weeks after DPC sensitization. As to treatment: therapeutic diphenylcyclopropenone sensitization with weekly scalp DPC. Sequenced here: whole blood, sampled in connection with sensitization to the hapten diphenylcyclopropenone (DPC). Receptor source: a woman aged 18-29 years with alopecia areata. Some clones in this sample may be carry-over from other donors' samples.

The chain employs TRBV12-3 or TRBV12-4 and TRBJ1-1; 8 bases fit TRBD1. J lost 4 bases, V lost 4 bases, and 5 bases had no gene match. The CDR3 contains 14 residues. The CDR3 DNA follows: TGTGCCAGCAGTTCCCAGGGGGCCGTCACTGAAGCTTTCTTT. This sequence encodes CASSSQGAVTEAFF.

This clonotype was detected many times. The chain uses TRBV20-1 and TRBJ2-1; TRBD2 is a possible D gene (6 bases). Germline loops: CDR1 DFQATT, CDR2 SNEGSKA (reference sequence). Between the trimmed V and J ends, which lost 4 bases and 4 bases, there was a span of 14 bases. The CDR3 contains 14 residues. The CDR3 is CSAIELAGYNEQFF. Written as DNA, the CDR3 is TGCAGTGCTATTGAGCTGGCGGGATACAATGAGCAGTTCTTC.

The table lists this clonotype with a few counts. This chain uses TRBV15 with TRBJ1-6; 10 nucleotides match TRBD1. The V gene's germline CDR1 is LNHNV and CDR2 YYDKDF (reference sequence). The V gene end was trimmed by 3 bases and the J gene end by 10 bases; junction bases not matched to a gene: 9. This CDR3 spans 16 amino acids. The CDR3 DNA sequence: TGTGCCACCAGCAGCTCTAGGGGACAGGGGAGATCACCCCTCCACTTT. Its translation is CATSSSRGQGRSPLHF.

The rearrangement links TRBV29-1 to TRBJ2-1, with TRBD1 as a possible D gene (5 bases). The CDR3 covers 13 residues. V was shortened by 0 bases and J by 6 bases, with 9 bases between the two germline ends. The germline gives CDR1 SQVTM, CDR2 ANQGSEA. Here the CDR3 DNA reads TGCAGCGTTGAAGATGGTCAGGGCAATGAGCAGTTCTTC. It specifies CSVEDGQGNEQFF.

The gene calls are TRBV21-1 and TRBJ2-2; TRBD2 reflects the table's D call only, with no check against the DNA. TRBV21-1 is marked as a pseudogene. The CDR3 covers 19 residues. The CDR3 reads CASSTDSGLAGLDTGELFF. The CDR3 DNA reads as TGTGCCAGCAGCACCGATTCGGGACTAGCGGGGTTAGACACCGGGGAGCTGTTTTTT.

This clonotype has a count of ten or more. The chain couples TRBV28 to TRBJ1-3; 7 bases agree with TRBD1. Germline V gene sequence: CDR1 MDHEN, CDR2 SYDVKM. Trimming cost V 5 bases and J 1 base; bases outside gene matches: 14. The CDR3 covers 18 residues. The DNA of the CDR3 is TGTGCCAGCAGTCCAATATATCTAGACAGGGTGTCTGGAAACACCATATATTTT. Protein product: CASSPIYLDRVSGNTIYF.

The chain has TRBV20-1 and TRBJ2-4; D is possibly TRBD2 (5 bases). The CDR3 is 12 residues long. The germline V gene has CDR1 DFQATT and CDR2 SNEGSKA (reference sequence). V lost 5 bases and J lost 0, with 5 bases in between. The CDR3 DNA follows: TGCAGTGCTGGACTAGCCAAAAACATTCAGTACTTC. Protein product: CSAGLAKNIQYF.

The chain carries TRBV3-1 and TRBJ1-6; no firm D call. This CDR3 is 14 amino acids long. Germline V gene data show CDR1 as LGHDT and CDR2 as YNNKEL (reference sequence). Trimming took 4 bases from V and 7 from J, leaving 11 bases between them. The CDR3 DNA reads TGTGCCAGCAGCCCCGCCCCCCCGAATTCACCCCTCCACTTT. Translated, it gives CASSPAPPNSPLHF.

This clonotype has just a few counts. This chain links TRBV12-3 or TRBV12-4 with TRBJ1-5, with 7 nucleotides matching TRBD1. The CDR3 has 17 amino acids. Germline trimming cut 6 bases from V and 0 bases from J; bases unmatched to any gene: 11. CDR3 loop: CASSQGDSYLSNQPQHF. In DNA form, the CDR3 reads TGTGCCAGCAGCCAAGGGGACAGCTATCTTAGCAATCAGCCCCAGCATTTT.

This clonotype was recorded a few times. This sequence joins TRBV20-1 and TRBJ2-3, with D maybe TRBD2 (6 bases). The CDR3 runs to 14 residues. Germline CDR1 is DFQATT and CDR2 is SNEGSKA (reference sequence). Trimming shortened V by 6 bases and J by 5 bases, and 18 bases separated the two germline ends. In DNA form, the CDR3 reads TGCAGTGCCCGGGGCGCGGGGATACAAGATACGCAGTATTTT. Its protein is CSARGAGIQDTQYF.

The chain recombines TRBV7-9 with TRBJ2-4; 10 nucleotides match TRBD1. J gave up 6 bases and V 9 bases, and 5 bases lay outside the gene matches. Germline lookup yields CDR1 SEHNR and CDR2 FQNEAQ (reference sequence). This CDR3 region has 13 residues. Here the CDR3 DNA reads TGTGCCAGTAGACAGGGGGCTGCAAACATTCAGTACTTC. It is translated as CASRQGAANIQYF.

J is TRBJ2-3 and V is TRBV4-3; no reliable D call. The ends were cut back, 0 bases at V and 4 bases at J, with 20 bases in the middle. The CDR3 length is 18 residues. Germline V gene sequence: CDR1 LGHNA, CDR2 YSLEER. In DNA, the CDR3 is TGCGCCAGCAGCCAAGATCGAGGTTCGGCGGTAGTCGCAGATACGCAGTATTTT. It codes for CASSQDRGSAVVADTQYF.

This clonotype was picked up many times. This chain joins TRBV4-2 and TRBJ2-7; D possibly corresponds to TRBD2 (5 bases). V was trimmed by 0 bases and J by 7 bases, leaving 10 bases between them. The CDR3 has 13 residues. Per germline, CDR1 LGHNA and CDR2 YNFKEQ. CDR3: CASSQDREREQYF. The CDR3 coding sequence is TGTGCCAGCAGCCAAGATCGTGAGCGGGAGCAGTACTTC.

This clonotype came up many times. This chain connects TRBV7-8 to TRBJ2-3; 7 bases align to TRBD1. V gave up 3 bases and J gave up 4 bases; unmatched junction bases: 4. The CDR3 has 14 residues. CDR1 and CDR2 (germline): SGHVS, FQNEAQ. The CDR3 sequence: CASSLTGRADTQYF. The CDR3 region has the DNA TGTGCCAGCAGCTTGACAGGGCGGGCAGATACGCAGTATTTT. Together with reference TRBV7-8 and TRBJ2-3, the CDR3 gives the full variable domain: GAGVSQSPRYKVAKRGQDVALRCDPISGHVSLFWYQQALGQGPEFLTYFQNEAQLDKSGLPSDRFFAERPEGSVSTLKIQRTQQEDSAVYLCASSLTGRADTQYFGPGTRLTVL.

This clonotype appeared a few times. The V and J genes are TRBV7-3 and TRBJ1-2; 8 bases map to TRBD1. The CDR3 contains 15 residues. The V gene end was trimmed by 5 bases and the J gene end by 2 bases; junction bases not matched to a gene: 7. Germline assignment: CDR1 SGHTA and CDR2 FQGTGA. CDR3 amino acids: CASSLWTGTNYGYTF. The CDR3 region has the DNA TGTGCCAGCAGCCTATGGACAGGGACGAACTATGGCTACACCTTC. Full variable domain (outside the CDR3, taken from reference TRBV7-3 and TRBJ1-2): GAGVSQTPSNKVTEKGKYVELRCDPISGHTALYWYRQSLGQGPEFLIYFQGTGAADDSGLPNDRFFAVRPEGSVSTLKIQRTERGDSAVYLCASSLWTGTNYGYTFGSGTRLTVV.

There are many counts of this clonotype. The gene calls are TRBV28 and TRBJ2-2; D is possibly TRBD2 (6 bases). The V and J ends lost 5 bases and 0 bases respectively, with 16 bases between them. The CDR3 loop spans 17 amino acids. Germline-derived CDR1 and CDR2 are MDHEN and SYDVKM. The DNA of the CDR3 is TGTGCCAGCAGTGTTCCGGGACTTGGCGCGAACACCGGGGAGCTGTTTTTT. Translating it yields CASSVPGLGANTGELFF.

The gene calls are TRBV19 and TRBJ1-2, with D hard to call. Trimming took 3 bases from V and 6 from J, leaving 11 bases between them. The germline gives CDR1 LNHDA, CDR2 SQIVND (reference sequence). CDR3 size: 13 residues. Here the CDR3 DNA reads TGTGCCAGTAGTATGCTACCTCCTGATGGCTACACCTTC. Translating it yields CASSMLPPDGYTF.